Reported below is one T cell receptor beta chain. cDNA came from approximately 0.5 to 1 ug RNA primed by random hexamers. Across 54 Vbeta and 13 Jbeta, immunoSEQ multiplex PCR amplified TCR beta CDR3. TCRdb recomputed calls from the immunoSEQ multiplex PCR reads with MiXCR, one row per CDR3 protein. Found here are 200,000 to 250,000 distinct CDR3 sequences, more than 85% of them singletons; the top ten hold approximately 0.08%. The data are from a study of CD8 T cells in Susac syndrome. From blood CD8+ and CD4+ T cells, the TCR beta chain was sequenced. Input material: CD4+ T cells from PBMCs. The sequence derives from a human donor with multiple sclerosis.

The CDR3 DNA reads as TGTGCCAGCAGCTTAGGGACAGGGAATGGACAGCCCCAGCATTTT. Translating it yields CASSLGTGNGQPQHF. The chain is built from TRBV7-9 and TRBJ1-5; 8 positions agree with TRBD1. The CDR3 runs 15 residues. The J segment lost 7 bases and the V segment lost 1 base, leaving 6 bases of the junction unmatched. Germline-derived CDR1 and CDR2 are SEHNR and FQNEAQ (reference sequence).